This T cell receptor beta chain was recovered during a study of breast tumors, draining lymph nodes, adjacent tissues. The V and J ends lost 6 bases and 3 bases respectively, with 19 bases between them. Germline V gene sequence: CDR1 LNHDA, CDR2 SQIVND (reference sequence). CDR3 length: 16 amino acids. A single record per CDR3 protein comes from TCRdb applying MiXCR to the multiplex PCR reads. In the table there are about 110,000 distinct CDR3 sequences, about 30% of which are singletons. This clonotype was detected ten times or more. Samples came from axillary lymph nodes draining the breast cancer. The sequencing input was axillary lymph node tissue. V gene TRBV19 combines with J gene TRBJ2-3, with D tentatively TRBD2 (5 bases). The source of this sequence is a female donor with breast cancer. Some clones in this sample may be carry-over from other donors' samples. CDR3 residues: CASSTRVALGTDTQYF. DNA for the CDR3: TGTGCCAGTAGCACCCGGGTGGCACTAGGGACAGATACGCAGTATTTT.